The clone carrying this TCR beta chain was found a few times. Its antigen is currently unknown. TCRdb re-called the reads through MiXCR, storing one row per CDR3 protein. The sample contains 450,000 to 600,000 distinct CDR3 sequences, roughly 34% of which appear only once. This sample is part of a study of T cell repertoires in cytomegalovirus infection. Study summary: Recently identified HLA-C-restricted CMV epitopes and well-studied HLA-B-restricted CMV epitopes were used by the study. From public TCR beta signatures came an indication of both CMV infection and matching HLA type. General study results and limits: The study found HLA-C-restricted CMV-specific TCR beta clonotypes dominating the ex vivo response.

The CDR3 covers 18 residues. Looked up from germline, CDR1 is MNHEY and CDR2 is SMNVEV (reference sequence). With 2 bases removed from V and 5 bases from J, the gap between germline ends came to 21 bases. The chain carries TRBV27 and TRBJ1-4; D possibly corresponds to TRBD1 (5 bases). Material: cultured PBMCs, obtained from culture after CMV antigen stimulation. This receptor was taken from a human donor in good health (CMV status not recorded). Some clones in this sample may be carry-over from other donors' samples. DNA for the CDR3: TGTGCCAGCAGTTTAAAGGCTGGCCCTCGAGGGGAGAATGAAAAACTGTTTTTT. As protein: CASSLKAGPRGENEKLFF.